A single sample gave rise to the 22 T cell receptor beta chains below, sequenced in a study of cytomegalovirus exposure and HLA in healthy donors. 60 Vbeta and 13 Jbeta primers were used in PCR. Sequenced by immunoSEQ multiplex PCR; TCRdb stores in-frame clones only, minus some. The table has 110,000 or so clones, more than 65% seen once; the top ten hold about a tenth. Sequenced material: PBMCs. All receptors come from a man aged 35-49 years in good health and CMV-seropositive.

The chain joins TRBV25-1 to TRBJ2-3; 11 bases map to TRBD2. After removal of 1 base from V and 3 bases from J, the junction contained 9 bases not matched to a gene. CDR1 and CDR2 (germline): MGHDK, SYGVNS. This CDR3 is 18 amino acids long. The CDR3 region is CASSESTTGTSGTDTQYF. As DNA, the CDR3 is TGTGCCAGCAGTGAATCCACCACCGGGACTAGCGGTACAGATACGCAGTATTTT.

V usage is TRBV30 and J usage is TRBJ1-2; maybe TRBD1 (5 bases). This CDR3 is built from 13 residues. Germline V gene data show CDR1 as GTSNPN and CDR2 as SVGIG (reference sequence). Trimming removed 5 bases at V and 3 bases at J, with 13 bases between. The CDR3 DNA reads TGTGCCTGGGAACCTATAGGGGACTATGGCTACACCTTC. Its protein product is CAWEPIGDYGYTF.

The chain recombines TRBV6-6 with TRBJ2-3; D might be TRBD1 (6 bases). In germline, CDR1 is MNHNY, CDR2 SVGAGI (reference sequence). This CDR3 spans 15 amino acids. The V and J ends lost 5 bases and 2 bases respectively, with 14 bases between them. In DNA form, the CDR3 reads TGTGCCAGCAGTCAGAACGACAGGAACACAGATACGCAGTATTTT. It translates to CASSQNDRNTDTQYF.

V usage is TRBV27 and J usage is TRBJ2-5; TRBD1 matches 7 bases. The CDR3 extends over 15 amino acids. Germline CDR1 MNHEY, CDR2 SMNVEV (reference sequence). V lost 2 bases to trimming and J lost 3 bases; unmatched junction nucleotides: 6. The CDR3: CASSLNRGFEETQYF. CDR3 coding DNA: TGTGCCAGCAGTTTAAACAGGGGCTTCGAAGAGACCCAGTACTTC.

About this clone: Other DNA variants within this sample encode the same CDR3. The V and J genes are TRBV5-1 and TRBJ1-2; the D gene is possibly TRBD1 (5 bases). V was trimmed by 4 bases and J by 8 bases, leaving 15 bases between them. The germline CDR1 and CDR2 sequences are SGHRS and YFSETQ. The CDR3 runs 13 residues. This CDR3 reads CASSPEGTGGYTF. The CDR3 region has the DNA TGCGCCAGCAGCCCGGAGGGGACGGGGGGCTACACCTTC.

This rearrangement joins TRBV7-9 to TRBJ1-1, with D possibly matching TRBD1 (5 bases). Between the trimmed V and J ends, which lost 1 base and 6 bases, there was a span of 9 bases. This CDR3 region has 13 residues. CDR1 is SEHNR and CDR2 is FQNEAQ in the germline V gene (reference sequence). The CDR3 DNA is TGTGCCAGCAGCTTAGTAGGGGTCGCTGAAGCTTTCTTT. This codes for CASSLVGVAEAFF.

The CDR3 spells CASSQDSTSGGYEQYF. CDR3 sequence (DNA): TGCGCCAGCAGCCAAGACTCGACGTCAGGGGGCTACGAGCAGTACTTC. The J gene is TRBJ2-7, the V gene TRBV4-3; 7 nucleotides align to TRBD1. The V gene end was trimmed by 0 bases and the J gene end by 3 bases; junction bases not matched to a gene: 8. The CDR3 is 16 amino acids. The V gene's germline CDR1 is LGHNA and CDR2 YSLEER.

The chain couples TRBV9 to TRBJ1-2, with 9 positions matching TRBD1. Germline V CDR1 and CDR2: SGDLS, YYNGEE. CDR3 length: 15 residues. The V gene end was trimmed by 3 bases and the J gene end by 8 bases; junction bases not matched to a gene: 11. The DNA for the CDR3 is TGTGCCAGCAGCGCCCGGGGACAGGGTCTTTTAGGCTACACCTTC. It specifies CASSARGQGLLGYTF.

The V gene is TRBV4-1, the J gene TRBJ1-5, with 9 bases lining up with TRBD1. From germline, CDR1 is MGHRA and CDR2 YSYEKL. After removal of 2 bases from V and 6 bases from J, the junction contained 5 bases not matched to a gene. The CDR3 extends over 15 amino acids. CDR3 in DNA: TGCGCCAGCAGCCAACATACAGGGGGCGGTCAGCCCCAGCATTTT. Translated, it gives CASSQHTGGGQPQHF.

This sequence joins TRBV28 and TRBJ2-7; D is undetermined. Between the trimmed V and J ends, which lost 5 bases and 0 bases, there was a span of 11 bases. This CDR3 has 14 residues. Germline CDR1 MDHEN, CDR2 SYDVKM. The CDR3 reads CASSPTSDSYEQYF. The CDR3 DNA follows: TGTGCCAGCAGTCCGACATCAGACTCCTACGAGCAGTACTTC.

The chain carries TRBV6-5 and TRBJ2-5; 8 nucleotides match TRBD2. This CDR3 is 14 amino acids long. Germline V gene sequence: CDR1 MNHEY, CDR2 SVGAGI. Trimming at V came to 5 bases and at J to 4 bases, leaving 6 bases not matched to a gene. CDR3 nucleotide sequence: TGTGCCAGCAGTGGGACTAGAGGTCGAGAGACCCAGTACTTC. Translation: CASSGTRGRETQYF.

The gene calls are TRBV10-1 and TRBJ1-2, with 7 bases that match TRBD1. The junction had 7 bases not matched to a gene; V was cut back by 6 bases and J by 3 bases. The germline CDR1 and CDR2 sequences are WNHNN and SYGVQD (reference sequence). This CDR3 region has 14 residues. The CDR3 bases are TGCGCCAGCAGAAAGACAGGGAGGTACTATGGCTACACCTTC. As protein: CASRKTGRYYGYTF.

The chain recombines TRBV28 with TRBJ2-6, with 7 bases matching TRBD1. The V gene's germline CDR1 is MDHEN and CDR2 SYDVKM. This CDR3 is 15 amino acids long. V lost 6 bases and J lost 0; bases outside the gene matches: 2. CDR3 in amino acids: CASSRDSSGANVLTF. The CDR3 coding sequence is TGTGCCAGCAGCCGGGACAGCTCTGGGGCCAACGTCCTGACTTTC.

Note on this clone: At one of its ends the junction is not consistent with the germline gene, which may arise from a read error. This chain joins TRBV7-7 and TRBJ1-3; a possible D gene is TRBD1 (5 bases). CDR1 is SSHAT and CDR2 is FNYEAQ in the germline V gene (reference sequence). The CDR3 sequence is 14 residues long. The CDR3 DNA reads as TGTGCTAGCAGCCTGGGGGGGGCTGGAAACACCATATATTTT. Protein product: CASSLGGAGNTIYF.

V and J are TRBV9 and TRBJ2-5; a weak D match, TRBD2 (5 bases). Trimming shortened V by 0 bases and J by 5 bases, and 11 bases separated the two germline ends. This CDR3 region has 14 residues. Germline lookup yields CDR1 SGDLS and CDR2 YYNGEE. CDR3 region: CASSVDGRRETQYF. CDR3 DNA: TGTGCCAGCAGCGTAGATGGCAGGAGGGAGACCCAGTACTTC. The variable domain in full, with the rest retrieved from reference TRBV9 and TRBJ2-5, is DSGVTQTPKHLITATGQRVTLRCSPRSGDLSVYWYQQSLDQGLQFLIQYYNGEERAKGNILERFSAQQFPDLHSELNLSSLELGDSALYFCASSVDGRRETQYFGPGTRLLVL.

CDR3 nucleotide sequence: TGTGCCAGCAGTGAAGGGACTAGCGGGGGCAATGAGCAGTTCTTC. Translated, it gives CASSEGTSGGNEQFF. The chain recombines TRBV2 with TRBJ2-1; 13 bases are a match to TRBD2. Germline V lookup: CDR1 SNHLY, CDR2 FYNNEI. The CDR3 is 15 amino acids. V lost 1 base and J lost 6; bases outside the gene matches: 0. Using reference TRBV2 and TRBJ2-1 for the parts outside the CDR3, the full variable domain is EPEVTQTPSHQVTQMGQEVILRCVPISNHLYFYWYRQILGQKVEFLVSFYNNEISEKSEIFDDQFSVERPDGSNFTLKIRSTKLEDSAMYFCASSEGTSGGNEQFFGPGTRLTVL.

The rearrangement joins TRBV7-2 to TRBJ2-2, with D maybe TRBD2 (6 bases). The germline V gene encodes CDR1 SGHTA and CDR2 FQGNSA. Trimming cost V 1 base and J 4 bases, with 13 bases left between them. This CDR3 is 16 amino acids long. The CDR3 DNA reads as TGTGCCAGCAGCTTAGTCGGGGGTTTCTCCACCGGGGAGCTGTTTTTT. Its translation: CASSLVGGFSTGELFF.

The chain employs TRBV15 and TRBJ2-1, with a weak D call TRBD1 (5 bases). The CDR3 is 11 amino acids. The germline V gene has CDR1 LNHNV and CDR2 YYDKDF (reference sequence). Deletions cut 3 bases from V and 15 bases from J, with 12 bases between. The CDR3 sequence is CATSSAGRRFF. The CDR3, as DNA: TGTGCCACCAGCAGCGCAGGGCGTCGGTTCTTC.

V usage is TRBV30 and J usage is TRBJ2-5; TRBD2 matches 10 bases. Looked up from germline, CDR1 is GTSNPN and CDR2 is SVGIG (reference sequence). Trimming removed 0 bases from V and 4 bases from J; junction bases left unmatched: 8. The CDR3 contains 16 residues. CDR3 nucleotides: TGTGCCTGGAGTGTAGGAGTAGCGGGGGGTTTAGAGACCCAGTACTTC. Protein sequence: CAWSVGVAGGLETQYF. The full variable domain, completed using reference TRBV30 and TRBJ2-5, is SQTIHQWPATLVQPVGSPLSLECTVEGTSNPNLYWYRQAAGRGLQLLFYSVGIGQISSEVPQNLSASRPQDRQFILSSKKLLLSDSGFYLCAWSVGVAGGLETQYFGPGTRLLVL.

The V call is TRBV9, the J call TRBJ2-7; TRBD2 might be the D (6 bases). This CDR3 contains 13 residues. Germline CDR1 SGDLS, CDR2 YYNGEE. The V end lost 4 bases, the J end lost 2 bases, and 10 bases lay between the germline ends. The chain's CDR3 is CASSQGGTYEQYF. DNA for the CDR3: TGTGCCAGCAGCCAAGGAGGGACCTACGAGCAGTACTTC.

This chain joins TRBV14 and TRBJ2-7; 10 nucleotides agree with TRBD1. The CDR3 consists of 15 residues. CDR1 SGHDN and CDR2 FVKESK come from the germline V gene. The V gene end was trimmed by 2 bases and the J gene end by 6 bases; junction bases not matched to a gene: 7. The CDR3 region has the DNA TGTGCCAGCAGCCAAATCCGGGACAGGGGTGGCGAGCAGTACTTC. The encoded protein is CASSQIRDRGGEQYF.

The sample holds a few counts of this clone. This chain connects TRBV18 to TRBJ1-4, with 7 nucleotides matching TRBD1. The CDR3 runs to 15 residues. CDR1 KGHSH and CDR2 LQKENI come from the germline V gene. Germline trimming cut 1 base from V and 11 bases from J; bases unmatched to any gene: 10. The CDR3: CASSPLGQKGDKLFF. Here the CDR3 DNA reads TGTGCCAGCTCACCACTGGGACAGAAGGGGGATAAACTGTTTTTT.